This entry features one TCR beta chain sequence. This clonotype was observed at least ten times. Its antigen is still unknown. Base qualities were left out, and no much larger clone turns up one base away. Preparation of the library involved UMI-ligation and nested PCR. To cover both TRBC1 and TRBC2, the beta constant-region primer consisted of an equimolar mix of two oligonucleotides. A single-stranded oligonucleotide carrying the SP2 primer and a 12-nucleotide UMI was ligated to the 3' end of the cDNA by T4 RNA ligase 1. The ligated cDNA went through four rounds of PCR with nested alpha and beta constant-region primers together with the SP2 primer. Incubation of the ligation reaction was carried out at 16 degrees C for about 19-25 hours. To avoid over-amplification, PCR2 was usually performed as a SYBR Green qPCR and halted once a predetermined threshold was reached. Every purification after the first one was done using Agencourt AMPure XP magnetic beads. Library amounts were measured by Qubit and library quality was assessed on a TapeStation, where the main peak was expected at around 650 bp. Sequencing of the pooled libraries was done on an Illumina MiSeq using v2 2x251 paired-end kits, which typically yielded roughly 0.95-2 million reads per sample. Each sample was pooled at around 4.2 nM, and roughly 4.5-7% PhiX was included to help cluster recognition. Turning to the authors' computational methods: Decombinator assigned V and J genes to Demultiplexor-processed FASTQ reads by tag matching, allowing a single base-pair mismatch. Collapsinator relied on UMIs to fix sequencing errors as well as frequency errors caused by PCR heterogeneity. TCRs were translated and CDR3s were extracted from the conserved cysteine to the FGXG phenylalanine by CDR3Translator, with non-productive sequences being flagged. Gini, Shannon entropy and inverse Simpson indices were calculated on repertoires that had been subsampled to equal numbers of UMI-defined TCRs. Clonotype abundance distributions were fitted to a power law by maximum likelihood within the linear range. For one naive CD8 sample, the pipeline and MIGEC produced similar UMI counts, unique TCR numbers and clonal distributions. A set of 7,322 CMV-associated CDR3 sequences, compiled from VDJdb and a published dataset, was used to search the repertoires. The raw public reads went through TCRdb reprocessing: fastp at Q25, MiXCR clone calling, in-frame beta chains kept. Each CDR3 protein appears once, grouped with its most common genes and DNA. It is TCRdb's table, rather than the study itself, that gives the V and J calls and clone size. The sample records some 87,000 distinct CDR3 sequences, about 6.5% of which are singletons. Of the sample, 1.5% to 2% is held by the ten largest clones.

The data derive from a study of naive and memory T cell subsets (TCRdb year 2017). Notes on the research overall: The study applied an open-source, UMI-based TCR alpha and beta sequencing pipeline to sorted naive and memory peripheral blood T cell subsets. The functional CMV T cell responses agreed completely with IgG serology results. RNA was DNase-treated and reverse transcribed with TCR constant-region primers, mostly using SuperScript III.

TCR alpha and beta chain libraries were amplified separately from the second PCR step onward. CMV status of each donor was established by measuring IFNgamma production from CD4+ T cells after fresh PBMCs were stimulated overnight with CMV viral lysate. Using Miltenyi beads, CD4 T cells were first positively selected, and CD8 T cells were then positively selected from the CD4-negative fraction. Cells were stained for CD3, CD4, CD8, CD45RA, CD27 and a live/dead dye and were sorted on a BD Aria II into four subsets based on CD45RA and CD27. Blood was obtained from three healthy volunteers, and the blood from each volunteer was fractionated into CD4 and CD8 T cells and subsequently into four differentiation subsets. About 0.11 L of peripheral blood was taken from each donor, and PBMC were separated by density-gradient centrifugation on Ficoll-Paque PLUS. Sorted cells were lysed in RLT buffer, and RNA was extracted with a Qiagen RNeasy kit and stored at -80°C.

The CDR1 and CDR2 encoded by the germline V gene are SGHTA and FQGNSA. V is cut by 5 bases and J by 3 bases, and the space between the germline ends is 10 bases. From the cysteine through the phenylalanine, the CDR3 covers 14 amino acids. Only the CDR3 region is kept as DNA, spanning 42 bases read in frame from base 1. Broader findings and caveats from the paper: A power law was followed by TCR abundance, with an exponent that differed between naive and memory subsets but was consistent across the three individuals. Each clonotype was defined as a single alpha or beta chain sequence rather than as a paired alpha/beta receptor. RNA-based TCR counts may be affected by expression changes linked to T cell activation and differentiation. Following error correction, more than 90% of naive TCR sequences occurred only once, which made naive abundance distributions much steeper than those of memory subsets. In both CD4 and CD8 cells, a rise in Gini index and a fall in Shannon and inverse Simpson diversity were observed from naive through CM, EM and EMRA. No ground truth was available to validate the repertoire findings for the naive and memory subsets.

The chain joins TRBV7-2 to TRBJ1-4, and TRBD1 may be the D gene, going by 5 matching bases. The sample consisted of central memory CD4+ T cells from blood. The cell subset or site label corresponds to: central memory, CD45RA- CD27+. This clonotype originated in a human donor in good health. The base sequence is TGTGCCAGCAGCGCCGGGGGATCTAATGAAAAACTGTTTTTT. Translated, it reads CASSAGGSNEKLFF.